This TCR beta chain was sequenced in a study of CD8+ T cells in alopecia areata. Germline CDR1 and CDR2: GTSNPN and SVGIG (reference sequence). The CDR3 has 13 residues. The V gene lost 4 bases and the J gene lost 8 bases, with 17 bases spanning the gap. Reverse transcribed after extraction, RNA yielded cDNA as the sequencing template. Using immunoSEQ multiplex PCR, the repertoire was profiled, and TCRdb retains in-frame clones only, with some absent. The data hold about 180,000 clones, with 53% observed a single time. Treatment here: oral pan-JAK inhibitor, 5-10 mg twice daily. The material sequenced was CD8+ T cells sorted from blood, taken at week 24, from a patient treated with tofacitinib. The genes are TRBV30 and TRBJ1-2; D may be TRBD1 (5 bases). The origin of this receptor is a human donor with alopecia areata. The CDR3: CAWTLGGEGGYTF. In DNA form, the CDR3 reads TGTGCCTGGACCCTGGGGGGGGAAGGAGGCTACACCTTC.